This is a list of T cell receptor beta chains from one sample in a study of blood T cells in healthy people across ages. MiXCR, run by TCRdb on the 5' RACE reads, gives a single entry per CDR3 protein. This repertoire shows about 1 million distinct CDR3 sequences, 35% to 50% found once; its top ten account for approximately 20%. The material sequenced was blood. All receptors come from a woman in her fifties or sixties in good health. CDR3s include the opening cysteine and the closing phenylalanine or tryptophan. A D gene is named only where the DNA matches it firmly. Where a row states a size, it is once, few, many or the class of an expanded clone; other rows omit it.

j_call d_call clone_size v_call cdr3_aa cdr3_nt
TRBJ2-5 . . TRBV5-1 CASSPGTPAGTQYF TGCGCCAGCAGCCCTGGGACGCCAGCAGGGACCCAGTACTTC
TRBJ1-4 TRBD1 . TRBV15 CATSTATGTNEKLFF TGTGCCACCAGCACTGCGACAGGGACTAATGAAAAACTGTTTTTT
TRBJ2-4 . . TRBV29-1 CSVEGGRDLAKNIQYF TGCAGCGTTGAAGGGGGTCGGGACCTAGCCAAAAACATTCAGTACTTC
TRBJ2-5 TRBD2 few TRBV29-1 CSYNRAGVETQYF TGCAGCTATAACCGAGCGGGAGTTGAGACCCAGTACTTC
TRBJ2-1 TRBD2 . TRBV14 CASSQDASGGLNEQFF TGTGCCAGCAGCCAAGATGCTAGCGGGGGGCTCAATGAGCAGTTCTTC
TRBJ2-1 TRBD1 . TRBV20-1 CSAGPRGPSYNEQFF TGCAGTGCTGGCCCTAGGGGGCCCAGCTACAATGAGCAGTTCTTC
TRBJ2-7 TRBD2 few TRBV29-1 CSVRDYTYEQYF TGCAGCGTCCGGGACTATACCTACGAGCAGTACTTC
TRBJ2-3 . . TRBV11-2 CASSSPGSGYTQYF TGTGCCAGCAGCTCCCCGGGGAGTGGGTATACGCAGTATTTT
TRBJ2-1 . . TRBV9 CASRATHNEQFF TGTGCCAGCAGGGCAACCCACAATGAGCAGTTCTTC
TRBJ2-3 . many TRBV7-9 CASSLGSTDTQYF TGTGCCAGCAGCCTTGGGAGCACAGATACGCAGTATTTT
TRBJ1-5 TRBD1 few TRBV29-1 CSAETGSNQPQHF TGCAGCGCCGAGACAGGGTCGAATCAGCCCCAGCATTTT
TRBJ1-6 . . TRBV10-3 CAIGQGGSPLHF TGTGCCATCGGCCAGGGAGGCTCACCCCTCCACTTT
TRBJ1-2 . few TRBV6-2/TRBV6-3 CASSYTTRRDYGYTF TGTGCCAGCAGTTACACCACGCGCCGGGACTATGGCTACACCTTC
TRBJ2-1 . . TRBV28 CASSPADLGLYNEQFF TGTGCCAGCAGTCCGGCGGACTTGGGCCTCTACAATGAGCAGTTCTTC
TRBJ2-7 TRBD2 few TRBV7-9 CASSPGGFGYEQYF TGTGCCAGCAGCCCGGGAGGGTTCGGGTACGAGCAGTACTTC
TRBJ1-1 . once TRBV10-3 CAIAPRDGVAEAFF TGTGCCATCGCCCCTAGGGACGGGGTGGCTGAAGCTTTCTTT
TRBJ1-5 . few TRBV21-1 CASSKAQGRARQPQHF TGTGCCAGCAGCAAAGCACAGGGCAGGGCCCGCCAGCCCCAGCATTTT
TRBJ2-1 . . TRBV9 CASSVEGDSYNEQFF TGTGCCAGCAGCGTAGAGGGGGACTCCTACAATGAGCAGTTCTTC
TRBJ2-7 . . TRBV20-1 CSARVVNRYEQYF TGCAGTGCTAGGGTGGTAAACCGATACGAGCAGTACTTC
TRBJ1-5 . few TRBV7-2 CASSSKSNSNQPQHF TGTGCCAGCAGCTCCAAGTCTAATAGCAATCAGCCCCAGCATTTT
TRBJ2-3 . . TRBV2 CASTDGQISTDTQYF TGTGCCAGCACGGACGGGCAGATAAGCACAGATACGCAGTATTTT
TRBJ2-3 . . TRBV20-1 CSARAGQPRADTQYF TGCAGTGCTAGAGCCGGACAGCCTAGGGCAGATACGCAGTATTTT
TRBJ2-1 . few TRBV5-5 CASRPDYNEQFF TGTGCCAGCAGACCCGACTACAATGAGCAGTTCTTC
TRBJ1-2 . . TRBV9 CASSVAGQANYGYTF TGTGCCAGCAGCGTAGCCGGGCAAGCTAACTATGGCTACACCTTC
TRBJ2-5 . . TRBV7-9 CASSLQGWIKETQYF TGTGCCAGCAGCTTACAGGGGTGGATCAAAGAGACCCAGTACTTC
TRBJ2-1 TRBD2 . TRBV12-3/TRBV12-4 CAIRSGRAFNEQFF TGTGCCATTAGGAGTGGGAGGGCCTTTAATGAGCAGTTCTTC
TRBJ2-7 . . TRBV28 CASSLSGAANIYEQYF TGTGCCAGCAGTTTATCGGGGGCGGCAAACATTTACGAGCAGTACTTC
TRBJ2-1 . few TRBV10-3 CAISESSNLYNEQFF TGTGCCATCAGTGAGTCGAGTAATTTATACAATGAGCAGTTCTTC
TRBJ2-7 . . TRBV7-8 CASSLRWGPTYNEQYF TGTGCCAGCAGCTTAAGGTGGGGCCCTACCTACAATGAGCAGTACTTC
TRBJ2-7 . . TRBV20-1 CSARESYGVYEQYF TGCAGTGCTAGAGAGAGTTACGGGGTCTACGAGCAGTACTTC
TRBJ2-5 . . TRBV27 CASGLFEGTQYF TGTGCCAGCGGTTTATTTGAGGGTACGCAGTACTTC
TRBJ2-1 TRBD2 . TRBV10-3 CAISEGGGNYNEQFF TGTGCCATCAGTGAGGGCGGGGGGAACTACAATGAGCAGTTCTTC
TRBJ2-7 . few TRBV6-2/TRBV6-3 CASSYPGRRVTYDYEQYF TGTGCCAGCAGTTATCCGGGACGCCGTGTTACCTATGACTACGAGCAGTACTTC
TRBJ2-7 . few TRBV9 CASSPGLLHSYEQYF TGTGCCAGCAGCCCGGGACTCCTACACTCCTACGAGCAGTACTTC
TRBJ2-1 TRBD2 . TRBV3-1 CASSQTLAGSSYNEQFF TGTGCCAGCAGCCAAACATTAGCGGGGAGCTCCTACAATGAGCAGTTCTTC
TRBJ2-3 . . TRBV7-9 CASSLGTGTPHGTQYF TGTGCCAGCAGCTTGGGTACGGGAACCCCCCATGGTACGCAGTATTTT
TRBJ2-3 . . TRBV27 CASLRDRYFIDTQYF TGTGCCAGTCTCCGAGACAGATATTTCATAGATACGCAGTATTTT
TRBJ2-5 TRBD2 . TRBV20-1 CSARGWNSGETQYF TGCAGTGCTAGAGGATGGAATAGCGGGGAGACCCAGTACTTC
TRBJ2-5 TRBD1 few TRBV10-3 CAIGELAGGAETQYF TGTGCCATCGGTGAGTTAGCAGGGGGCGCGGAGACCCAGTACTTC
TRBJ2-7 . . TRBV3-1 CASSPHRAQAEQYF TGTGCCAGCAGCCCCCACCGGGCCCAAGCCGAGCAGTACTTC
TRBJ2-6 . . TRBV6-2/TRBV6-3 CASSYSRRSSGANVLTF TGTGCCAGCAGTTACTCGAGGCGGTCCTCTGGGGCCAACGTCCTGACTTTC
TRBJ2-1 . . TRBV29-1 CSVDPPGSSYNEQFF TGCAGCGTTGACCCTCCCGGGTCCTCCTACAATGAGCAGTTCTTC